This TCR beta chain was obtained from a study of blood T cell repertoires in COVID-19. Background on the study: The samples span acute and convalescent COVID-19 from the United States, Italy and Spain.

Germline V gene data show CDR1 as GTSNPN and CDR2 as SVGIG (reference sequence). The CDR3 contains 11 residues. Trimming pared 3 bases from V and 3 bases from J, leaving 5 bases between. In this sample, this clone turned up many times. Clones were read by immunoSEQ multiplex PCR, and TCRdb kept only the in-frame ones, dropping some. The sample contains 110,000 or so clones, 70% to 90% of which appear only once. The chain joins TRBV30 to TRBJ1-2, with D uncertain. This TCR was sampled from a man in his forties or fifties with acute or convalescent COVID-19. Sequencing used peripheral blood. The CDR3 coding sequence is TGTGCCTGGAGCCAGGACTATGGCTACACCTTC. Its translation is CAWSQDYGYTF.